This T cell receptor (beta chain) is from a study of blood T cell repertoires in COVID-19. The CDR3 loop spans 19 amino acids. CDR1 is SGHVS, CDR2 FNYEAQ, per germline. V lost 5 bases and J lost 0; bases outside the gene matches: 16. The protocol was immunoSEQ multiplex PCR, while the TCRdb copy is restricted to in-frame clones and leaves out a portion. The sample yields some 190,000 clones, almost 90% seen once. The gene calls are TRBV7-6 and TRBJ2-5; 9 nucleotides line up with TRBD2. This clonotype was sampled from a man aged 18 to 30 with active or convalescent COVID-19. Sequenced sample: peripheral blood. CDR3 region: CASSHGTGTSSLDQETQYF. The CDR3 DNA reads TGTGCCAGCAGCCACGGAACCGGGACTAGCTCCCTCGACCAAGAGACCCAGTACTTC.